What follows are 27 T cell receptor beta chains derived from one specimen sequenced in a study of graft-versus-host responses after intestinal transplantation (TCRdb year 2021). Receptor amplification or capture employed the immunoSEQ multiplex PCR assay. TCRdb re-hosts the immuneACCESS table, in-frame sequences only. Its copies lack some clones; in the studies checked, an unresolved V gene accounts for under half of them, and the cause for the rest is not known. This sample holds about 120,000 clones; 90% were observed only once. The ten top clones hold about 0.18% of the sample. These receptors have no known antigen. The meaning of the sample's time point label: cells obtained before transplantation from donor or recipient. Here the sequenced sample was unstimulated CD4+ T cells sorted from spleen or lymph node cells, taken before intestinal transplant. These receptors came from a human donor who received an intestinal transplant.

The chain has TRBV4-1 and TRBJ2-7; 9 positions match TRBD1. The V and J ends lost 0 bases and 2 bases, in that order; junction bases with no gene match: 2. Germline V gene sequence: CDR1 MGHRA, CDR2 YSYEKL. There are 15 residues in the CDR3. CDR3 sequence (DNA): TGCGCCAGCAGCCAAGATCGGACAGGGGCCTACGAGCAGTACTTC. Residues: CASSQDRTGAYEQYF.

This clone was observed a single time. CDR3 coding DNA: TGTGCCAGCTCACCTTCTAGCGGAGTCTCCTACGAGCAGTACTTC. The encoded protein is CASSPSSGVSYEQYF. The rearrangement links TRBV18 to TRBJ2-7; 7 nucleotides align to TRBD2. CDR3 length equals 15 residues. V lost 3 bases, J lost 0 bases, and 5 bases stayed unmatched. Germline CDR1 KGHSH, CDR2 LQKENI.

This rearrangement joins TRBV7-2 to TRBJ2-1; D unresolved. Germline V gives CDR1 SGHTA, CDR2 FQGNSA. V dropped 8 bases and J dropped 0 bases, with 11 bases sitting between them. The CDR3 is 14 amino acids. This CDR3 is CASRVQSSYNEQFF. The CDR3 DNA reads TGTGCCAGCCGGGTCCAAAGCTCCTACAATGAGCAGTTCTTC.

The gene calls are TRBV7-9 and TRBJ1-3; unclear D gene. The CDR3 loop spans 18 amino acids. Per germline, CDR1 SEHNR and CDR2 FQNEAQ (reference sequence). Deletions cut 5 bases from V and 2 bases from J, with 22 bases between. The CDR3 protein is CASSPRIGDRLAGNTIYF. CDR3 in DNA: TGTGCCAGCAGCCCGCGGATTGGAGACCGACTGGCTGGAAACACCATATATTTT. Full variable domain (outside the CDR3, taken from reference TRBV7-9 and TRBJ1-3): DTGVSQNPRHKITKRGQNVTFRCDPISEHNRLYWYRQTLGQGPEFLTYFQNEAQLEKSRLLSDRFSAERPKGSFSTLEIQRTEQGDSAMYLCASSPRIGDRLAGNTIYFGEGSWLTVV.

V is TRBV10-3 and J is TRBJ2-4; 13 bases are a match to TRBD2. The CDR3 is 17 amino acids. Unmatched junction bases numbered 7, after V lost 6 bases and J lost 2 bases. Per the germline V gene, CDR1 is ENHRY and CDR2 is SYGVKD. The CDR3 sequence is CAISPRTSGSPKNIQYF. The CDR3 bases are TGTGCCATCAGCCCCAGGACTAGCGGGAGTCCCAAAAACATTCAGTACTTC.

J is TRBJ2-3 and V is TRBV28; TRBD1 matches at 8 bases. The V gene end was trimmed by 1 base and the J gene end by 2 bases; junction bases not matched to a gene: 5. Germline CDR1 reads MDHEN; CDR2 reads SYDVKM. This CDR3 is built from 16 residues. The CDR3 nucleotides are TGTGCCAGCAGTTTATCCGGGACAGGTCTCACAGATACGCAGTATTTT. Its translation is CASSLSGTGLTDTQYF.

This chain links TRBV19 with TRBJ2-4; D perhaps matches TRBD1 (6 bases). CDR3 length equals 15 residues. The V gene lost 6 bases and the J gene lost 2 bases, with 14 bases spanning the gap. Per the germline V gene, CDR1 is LNHDA and CDR2 is SQIVND (reference sequence). DNA for the CDR3: TGTGCCAGTAGCACCGTGCAGGGGCCCAAAAACATTCAGTACTTC. Translated: CASSTVQGPKNIQYF.

This chain uses TRBV5-1 with TRBJ1-4; 7 bases are a match to TRBD1. In germline, CDR1 is SGHRS, CDR2 YFSETQ. The junction had 5 bases not matched to a gene; V was cut back by 1 base and J by 2 bases. The CDR3 runs 16 residues. For the CDR3, the DNA is TGCGCCAGCAGCTTGCATCGCAGGGGGACTAATGAAAAACTGTTTTTT. Translated, it gives CASSLHRRGTNEKLFF. Drawing the rest from reference TRBV5-1 and TRBJ1-4, the complete variable domain is KAGVTQTPRYLIKTRGQQVTLSCSPISGHRSVSWYQQTPGQGLQFLFEYFSETQRNKGNFPGRFSGRQFSNSRSEMNVSTLELGDSALYLCASSLHRRGTNEKLFFGSGTQLSVL.

V is TRBV7-9 and J is TRBJ2-1; D possibly corresponds to TRBD2 (6 bases). V was cut by 5 bases and J by 4 bases, with 15 bases left in between. This CDR3 contains 15 residues. Germline V gene lookup returns CDR1 SEHNR and CDR2 FQNEAQ (reference sequence). CDR3 sequence reads: CASSPREKLYNEQFF. CDR3 nucleotides: TGTGCCAGCAGCCCCCGGGAGAAACTTTACAATGAGCAGTTCTTC.

This chain joins TRBV19 and TRBJ2-3; perhaps TRBD2 as D (5 bases). CDR1 LNHDA and CDR2 SQIVND come from the germline V gene (reference sequence). V lost 6 bases to trimming and J lost 2 bases, with 12 bases between them. The CDR3 extends over 14 amino acids. CDR3 residues: CASRDVDYTDTQYF. The CDR3 DNA follows: TGTGCCAGTAGGGACGTAGACTACACAGATACGCAGTATTTT.

This clone has only one observation. The chain recombines TRBV9 with TRBJ2-7, with TRBD1 matching 9 bases. Trimming cost V 2 bases and J 6 bases; bases outside gene matches: 6. Germline CDR1 and CDR2: SGDLS and YYNGEE. There are 14 residues in the CDR3. The DNA for the CDR3 is TGTGCCAGCAGCGTTGGGGACAGGGTTCGCGAGCAGTACTTC. It translates to CASSVGDRVREQYF.

V usage is TRBV11-2 and J usage is TRBJ2-1, with 8 bases lining up with TRBD2. Germline V gene lookup returns CDR1 SGHAT and CDR2 FQNNGV. J lost 4 bases, V lost 7 bases, and 9 bases had no gene match. The CDR3 is 15 residues long. The CDR3 sequence: CASTSGGGPYNEQFF. The CDR3 DNA reads TGTGCCAGCACCTCCGGGGGGGGGCCGTACAATGAGCAGTTCTTC.

This chain connects TRBV9 to TRBJ1-6, with 7 bases that match TRBD1. The CDR3 sequence is 15 residues long. CDR1 SGDLS and CDR2 YYNGEE come from the germline V gene. Trimming at V came to 4 bases and at J to 7 bases, leaving 8 bases not matched to a gene. This CDR3 is CASSLGGQSNSPLHF. The CDR3, as DNA: TGTGCCAGCAGCCTCGGGGGACAGAGCAATTCACCCCTCCACTTT.

V usage is TRBV5-8 and J usage is TRBJ1-5; D is perhaps TRBD1 (6 bases). Germline V gene lookup returns CDR1 SGHTS and CDR2 YDEGEE. The CDR3 has 16 amino acids. Trimming removed 2 bases from V and 5 bases from J, with 17 bases in between. CDR3 sequence reads: CASSFDTGILHQPQHF. CDR3 coding DNA: TGTGCCAGCAGCTTTGATACAGGGATTTTGCATCAGCCCCAGCATTTT.

The chain uses TRBV5-1 and TRBJ1-1; TRBD1 matches at 9 bases. With 4 bases clipped from V and 8 bases from J, the junction kept 9 bases outside the gene matches. The CDR3 extends over 14 amino acids. Germline V lookup: CDR1 SGHRS, CDR2 YFSETQ. CDR3 sequence: CASSPGQGNAEAFF. In DNA, the CDR3 is TGCGCCAGCAGCCCTGGACAGGGGAACGCCGAAGCTTTCTTT.

CDR3 nucleotides: TGCGCCAGTTCCACAGGCACCCTTTACAATGAGCAGTTCTTC. Translated, it gives CASSTGTLYNEQFF. The chain couples TRBV5-1 to TRBJ2-1; D is perhaps TRBD1 (5 bases). This CDR3 region has 14 residues. In germline, CDR1 is SGHRS, CDR2 YFSETQ. The V end was cut by 8 bases, the J end by 4 bases, with 16 bases between.

The rearrangement joins TRBV2 to TRBJ2-3, with TRBD1 matching over 10 bases. The germline gives CDR1 SNHLY, CDR2 FYNNEI. V shed 10 bases and J 0 bases; nucleotides not matched to a gene: 4. CDR3 length: 14 residues. This CDR3 is CATRQGASTDTQYF. CDR3 nucleotides: TGTGCCACCCGACAGGGGGCAAGCACAGATACGCAGTATTTT. Full variable domain (rest looked up from reference TRBV2 and TRBJ2-3): EPEVTQTPSHQVTQMGQEVILRCVPISNHLYFYWYRQILGQKVEFLVSFYNNEISEKSEIFDDQFSVERPDGSNFTLKIRSTKLEDSAMYFCATRQGASTDTQYFGPGTRLTVL.

This chain connects TRBV7-6 to TRBJ2-7, with TRBD1 matching over 9 bases. J lost 2 bases, V lost 2 bases, and 1 base had no gene match. CDR1 and CDR2 from the germline V gene are SGHVS and FNYEAQ. This CDR3 comprises 14 residues. In nucleotides, the CDR3 is TGTGCCAGCAGCTTAAGACAGGGGGCCTACGAGCAGTACTTC. Residues: CASSLRQGAYEQYF. Full variable domain (outside the CDR3, taken from reference TRBV7-6 and TRBJ2-7): GAGVSQSPRYKVTKRGQDVALRCDPISGHVSLYWYRQALGQGPEFLTYFNYEAQQDKSGLPNDRFSAERPEGSISTLTIQRTEQRDSAMYRCASSLRQGAYEQYFGPGTRLTVT.

The chain carries TRBV11-2 and TRBJ1-1, with D tentatively TRBD1 (6 bases). The V and J ends lost 0 bases and 1 base respectively, with 9 bases between them. The length of the CDR3 is 15 residues. CDR1 and CDR2 from the germline V gene are SGHAT and FQNNGV. The CDR3 DNA reads as TGTGCCAGCAGCTTAGAGGGGGCAGGGAACACTGAAGCTTTCTTT. Translating gives CASSLEGAGNTEAFF.

V gene TRBV19 combines with J gene TRBJ2-5; 15 positions match TRBD2. The J call could be wrong; TRBJ2-7 is a better fit for the DNA end. The CDR3 length is 14 residues. Germline V gene sequence: CDR1 LNHDA, CDR2 SQIVND (reference sequence). CDR3 DNA sequence: TGTGCCAGTAGTACGGGACTAGCGGGAGGCGAGCAGTACTTC. Encoded protein: CASSTGLAGGEQYF.

This rearrangement joins TRBV13 to TRBJ2-7, with TRBD1 identical over 7 bases. The CDR3 has 16 residues. V lost 5 bases, J lost 4 bases, and 14 bases stayed unmatched. The germline V gene encodes CDR1 PRHDT and CDR2 FYEKMQ (reference sequence). The CDR3 region is CASSSRTGGDAYEQYF. DNA of the CDR3: TGTGCCAGCAGCAGTAGGACAGGCGGTGATGCTTACGAGCAGTACTTC.

This clone was seen a single time. V is TRBV19 and J is TRBJ1-2; D is possibly TRBD1 (6 bases). Germline-derived CDR1 and CDR2 are LNHDA and SQIVND (reference sequence). Trimming removed 3 bases at V and 4 bases at J, with 15 bases between. The CDR3 runs to 15 residues. The DNA for the CDR3 is TGTGCCAGTAGTATCGGGACACCTTTCGGCTATGGCTACACCTTC. It translates to CASSIGTPFGYGYTF.

The CDR3 DNA follows: TGCGCCAGCAGCCAAGCCGGGACCGCGGACAGCTCCTACGAGCAGTACTTC. This encodes CASSQAGTADSSYEQYF. V usage is TRBV4-1 and J usage is TRBJ2-7; D is possibly TRBD1 (6 bases). Germline CDR1 is MGHRA and CDR2 is YSYEKL. Trimming pared 1 base from V and 0 bases from J, leaving 16 bases between. The CDR3 runs 17 residues.

Written as DNA, the CDR3 is TGTGCCAGCAGCTCCGGACAGGGGATCTACGAGCAGTACTTC. Its protein is CASSSGQGIYEQYF. The chain uses TRBV5-5 and TRBJ2-7; 9 bases align to TRBD1. Germline V lookup: CDR1 SGHKS, CDR2 YYEKEE (reference sequence). V lost 3 bases to trimming and J lost 3 bases; unmatched junction nucleotides: 4. The CDR3 spans 14 residues. Together with reference TRBV5-5 and TRBJ2-7, the CDR3 gives the full variable domain: DAGVTQSPTHLIKTRGQQVTLRCSPISGHKSVSWYQQVLGQGPQFIFQYYEKEERGRGNFPDRFSARQFPNYSSELNVNALLLGDSALYLCASSSGQGIYEQYFGPGTRLTVT.

This chain links TRBV11-1 with TRBJ2-7, with 9 bases fitting TRBD2. V shed 3 bases and J 0 bases; nucleotides not matched to a gene: 0. Germline assignment: CDR1 SGHAT and CDR2 FQDESV (reference sequence). This CDR3 is built from 14 residues. Here the CDR3 DNA reads TGTGCCAGCAGCTTGACTAGCGGCTCCTACGAGCAGTACTTC. Residues: CASSLTSGSYEQYF.

The V and J genes are TRBV5-1 and TRBJ2-4; the match to TRBD1 covers 7 bases. Germline V gene lookup returns CDR1 SGHRS and CDR2 YFSETQ. V lost 3 bases, J lost 4 bases, and 4 bases stayed unmatched. This CDR3 contains 14 residues. DNA for the CDR3: TGCGCCAGCAGCTCTGGGACAGTGAAAAACATTCAGTACTTC. Amino acids: CASSSGTVKNIQYF.

The V call is TRBV6-1, the J call TRBJ1-2; no firm D call. The germline V gene encodes CDR1 MNHNS and CDR2 SASEGT. The CDR3 runs to 11 residues. V was trimmed by 7 bases and J by 5 bases, leaving 8 bases between them. CDR3: CASNREYGYTF. The CDR3 DNA is TGTGCCAGCAACCGGGAGTATGGCTACACCTTC.